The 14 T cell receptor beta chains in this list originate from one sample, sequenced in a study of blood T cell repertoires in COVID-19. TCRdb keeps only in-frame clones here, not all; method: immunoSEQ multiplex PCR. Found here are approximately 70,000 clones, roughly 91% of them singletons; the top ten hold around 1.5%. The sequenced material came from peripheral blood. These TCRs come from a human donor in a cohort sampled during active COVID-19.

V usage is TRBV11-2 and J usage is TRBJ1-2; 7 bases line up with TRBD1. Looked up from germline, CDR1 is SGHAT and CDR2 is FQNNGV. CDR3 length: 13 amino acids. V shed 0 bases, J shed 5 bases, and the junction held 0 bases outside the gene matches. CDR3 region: CASSLDRGYGYTF. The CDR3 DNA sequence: TGTGCCAGCAGCTTAGACAGGGGGTATGGCTACACCTTC. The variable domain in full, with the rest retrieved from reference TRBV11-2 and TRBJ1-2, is EAGVAQSPRYKIIEKRQSVAFWCNPISGHATLYWYQQILGQGPKLLIQFQNNGVVDDSQLPKDRFSAERLKGVDSTLKIQPAKLEDSAVYLCASSLDRGYGYTFGSGTRLTVV.

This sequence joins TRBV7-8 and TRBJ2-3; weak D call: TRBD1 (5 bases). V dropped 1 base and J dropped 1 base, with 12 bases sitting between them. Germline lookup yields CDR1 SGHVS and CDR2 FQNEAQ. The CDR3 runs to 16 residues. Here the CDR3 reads CASSLGYGAGTDTQYF. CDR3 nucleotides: TGTGCCAGCAGCTTAGGTTATGGGGCCGGCACAGATACGCAGTATTTT.

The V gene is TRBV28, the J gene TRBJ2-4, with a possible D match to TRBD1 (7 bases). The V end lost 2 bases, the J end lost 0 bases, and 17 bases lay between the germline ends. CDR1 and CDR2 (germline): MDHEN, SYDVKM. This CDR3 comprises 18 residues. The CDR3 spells CASSLGGTAILAKNIQYF. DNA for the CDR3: TGTGCCAGCAGTTTAGGAGGGACAGCGATATTAGCCAAAAACATTCAGTACTTC.

The CDR3 DNA reads TGTGCCAGAAGCCCCCCCTCGGCCCCGGGAGTGTCCTACGAGCAGTACGTC. Translation gives CARSPPSAPGVSYEQYV. The chain uses TRBV5-3 and TRBJ2-7; perhaps TRBD2 as D (6 bases). TRBV5-3 is placed among ORFs of uncertain function. CDR3 length: 17 residues. V dropped 4 bases and J dropped 1 base, with 21 bases sitting between them.

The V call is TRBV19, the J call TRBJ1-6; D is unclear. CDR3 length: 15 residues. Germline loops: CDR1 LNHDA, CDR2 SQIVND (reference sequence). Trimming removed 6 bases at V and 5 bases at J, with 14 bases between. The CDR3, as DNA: TGTGCCAGTAGGCTGAGCGATCGCAATAATTCACCCCTCCACTTT. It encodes CASRLSDRNNSPLHF.

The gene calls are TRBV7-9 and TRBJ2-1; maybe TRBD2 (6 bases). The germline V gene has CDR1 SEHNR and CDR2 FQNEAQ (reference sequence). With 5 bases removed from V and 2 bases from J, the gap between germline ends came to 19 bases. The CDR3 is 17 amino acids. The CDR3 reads CASSQDVTGVAYNEQFF. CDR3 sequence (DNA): TGTGCCAGCAGCCAGGATGTCACGGGAGTCGCCTACAATGAGCAGTTCTTC. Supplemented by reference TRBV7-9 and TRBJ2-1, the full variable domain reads DTGVSQNPRHKITKRGQNVTFRCDPISEHNRLYWYRQTLGQGPEFLTYFQNEAQLEKSRLLSDRFSAERPKGSFSTLEIQRTEQGDSAMYLCASSQDVTGVAYNEQFFGPGTRLTVL.

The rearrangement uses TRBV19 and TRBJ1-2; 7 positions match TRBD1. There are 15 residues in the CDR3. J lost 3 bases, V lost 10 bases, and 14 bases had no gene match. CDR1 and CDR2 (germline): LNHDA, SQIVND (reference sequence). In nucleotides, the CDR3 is TGTGCCACCAAGTCCTCGGGGACAGCTTACTATGGCTACACCTTC. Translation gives CATKSSGTAYYGYTF.

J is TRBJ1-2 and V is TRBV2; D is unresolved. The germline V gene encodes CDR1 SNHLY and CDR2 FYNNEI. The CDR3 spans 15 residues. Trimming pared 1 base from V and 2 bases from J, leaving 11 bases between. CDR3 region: CASSEGPGYNYGYTF. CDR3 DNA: TGTGCCAGCAGTGAAGGCCCGGGGTACAACTATGGCTACACCTTC.

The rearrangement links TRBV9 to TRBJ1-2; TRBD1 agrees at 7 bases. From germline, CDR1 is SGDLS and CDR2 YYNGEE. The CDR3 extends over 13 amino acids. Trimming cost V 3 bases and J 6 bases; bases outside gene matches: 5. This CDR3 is CASSGGTANGYTF. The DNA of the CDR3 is TGTGCCAGCAGCGGGGGGACAGCCAATGGCTACACCTTC.

The CDR3: CASGYAGFGANVLTF. The CDR3 coding sequence is TGTGCCAGCGGCTACGCAGGGTTTGGGGCCAACGTCCTGACTTTC. This sequence joins TRBV6-5 and TRBJ2-6; TRBD1 is a possible D gene (5 bases). V lost 8 bases to trimming and J lost 3 bases, with 14 bases between them. The germline V gene encodes CDR1 MNHEY and CDR2 SVGAGI. CDR3 length equals 15 residues.

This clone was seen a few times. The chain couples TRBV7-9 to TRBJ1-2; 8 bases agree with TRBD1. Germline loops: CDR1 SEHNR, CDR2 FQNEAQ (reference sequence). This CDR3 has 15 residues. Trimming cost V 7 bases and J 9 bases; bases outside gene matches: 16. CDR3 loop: CASTRAQGAHGSYTF. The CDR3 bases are TGTGCCAGCACCCGCGCCCAGGGGGCGCATGGAAGCTACACCTTC.

Here the CDR3 DNA reads TGTGCCAGCAGTAGCGGGAGGGGCCTCGGGAATGAGCAGTTCTTC. Its translation: CASSSGRGLGNEQFF. V usage is TRBV11-3 and J usage is TRBJ2-1, with TRBD2 identical over 11 bases. Germline CDR1 reads SGHNT; CDR2 reads YENEEA. J gave up 7 bases and V 6 bases, and 8 bases lay outside the gene matches. The CDR3 contains 15 residues.

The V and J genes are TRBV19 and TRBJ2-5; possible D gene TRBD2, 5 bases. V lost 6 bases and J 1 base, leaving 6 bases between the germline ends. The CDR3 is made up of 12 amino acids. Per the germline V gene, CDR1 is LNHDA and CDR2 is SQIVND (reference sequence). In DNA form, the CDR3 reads TGTGCCAGTAGCCGGGGCCAAGAGACCCAGTACTTC. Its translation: CASSRGQETQYF.

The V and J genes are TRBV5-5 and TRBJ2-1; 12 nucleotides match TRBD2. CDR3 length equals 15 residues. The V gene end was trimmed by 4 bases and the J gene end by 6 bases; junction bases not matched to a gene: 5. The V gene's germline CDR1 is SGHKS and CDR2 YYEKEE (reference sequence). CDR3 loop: CASSRQGLAGNEQFF. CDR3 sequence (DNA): TGTGCCAGCAGCCGACAGGGACTAGCGGGCAATGAGCAGTTCTTC. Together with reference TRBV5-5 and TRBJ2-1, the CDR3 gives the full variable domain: DAGVTQSPTHLIKTRGQQVTLRCSPISGHKSVSWYQQVLGQGPQFIFQYYEKEERGRGNFPDRFSARQFPNYSSELNVNALLLGDSALYLCASSRQGLAGNEQFFGPGTRLTVL.